This TCR beta chain came from a study of OX40 agonist ivuxolimab in advanced cancers. General study points: Still undetermined is the antigen specificity of the expanded peripheral T cells. CD8+ T cells showed, on average, more clonal expansion than CD4+ cells. Patients who responded partially at 0.1-3.0 mg/kg showed clonal expansion ranking among the lowest.

CDR3 length: 16 amino acids. Germline CDR1 is LGHNA and CDR2 is YNFKEQ. The J segment lost 7 bases and the V segment lost 7 bases, leaving 12 bases of the junction unmatched. This clone was picked up a small number of times. What it recognizes is unknown. Repertoires were generated with immunoSEQ multiplex PCR, while TCRdb's copy carries only in-frame clones and drops some. Here the sample spans roughly 98,000 clones, roughly 83% being singletons. This receptor was taken from an adult with an advanced solid tumor such as melanoma, head and neck, liver or kidney cancer. This sequence joins TRBV4-2 and TRBJ2-1; 11 bases align to TRBD2. Sequenced here: CD4+ or CD8+ T cells sorted from blood, sampled in a trial of the OX40 agonist ivuxolimab. The chain's CDR3 is CASTTPGSSGRNEQFF. The CDR3 DNA sequence: TGTGCCAGCACTACTCCCGGGTCTAGCGGGAGGAATGAGCAGTTCTTC.